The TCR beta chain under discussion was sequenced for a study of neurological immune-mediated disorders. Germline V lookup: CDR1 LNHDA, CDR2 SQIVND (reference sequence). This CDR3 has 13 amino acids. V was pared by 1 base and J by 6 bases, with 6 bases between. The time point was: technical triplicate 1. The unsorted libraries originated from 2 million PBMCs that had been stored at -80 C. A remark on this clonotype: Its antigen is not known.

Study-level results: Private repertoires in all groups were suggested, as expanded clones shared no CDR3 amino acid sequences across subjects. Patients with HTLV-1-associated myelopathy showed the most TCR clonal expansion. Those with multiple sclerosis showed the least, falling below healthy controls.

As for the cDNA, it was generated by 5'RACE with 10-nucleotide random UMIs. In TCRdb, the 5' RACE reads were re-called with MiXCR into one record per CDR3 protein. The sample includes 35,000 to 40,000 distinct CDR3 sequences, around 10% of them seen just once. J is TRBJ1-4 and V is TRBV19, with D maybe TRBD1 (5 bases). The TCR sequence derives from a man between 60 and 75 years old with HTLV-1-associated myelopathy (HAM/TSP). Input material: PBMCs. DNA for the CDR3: TGTGCCAGTAGTATAGGAGGGGATGAAAAACTGTTTTTT. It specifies CASSIGGDEKLFF.